These 14 T cell receptor beta chains were sequenced from one sample in a study of blood T cell repertoires in COVID-19. Clones were read by immunoSEQ multiplex PCR, and TCRdb kept only the in-frame ones, dropping some. The profile covers roughly 25,000 clones, with around 85% appearing a single time and approximately 64% taken by the ten largest. The sample was peripheral blood. All receptors come from an elderly woman with acute or convalescent COVID-19.

This CDR3 is CASSDDREGTEAFF. The CDR3 region has the DNA TGTGCCAGTAGTGACGACAGGGAAGGAACTGAAGCTTTCTTT. The rearrangement links TRBV19 to TRBJ1-1; 7 bases agree with TRBD1. V shed 5 bases and J 5 bases; nucleotides not matched to a gene: 8. Germline CDR1 LNHDA, CDR2 SQIVND (reference sequence). The CDR3 covers 14 residues.

The rearrangement uses TRBV5-1 and TRBJ1-1; weak D call: TRBD1 (5 bases). The CDR3 is made up of 14 amino acids. Trimming left V 4 bases short and J 3 bases short, with 13 bases between. Germline lookup yields CDR1 SGHRS and CDR2 YFSETQ. The CDR3 bases are TGCGCCAGCAGCCTGAATCCGGGGGACACTGAAGCTTTCTTT. It codes for CASSLNPGDTEAFF.

The chain has TRBV7-3 and TRBJ1-5; 7 bases map to TRBD1. The CDR3 runs 18 residues. From germline, CDR1 is SGHTA and CDR2 FQGTGA. The V gene end was trimmed by 3 bases and the J gene end by 0 bases; junction bases not matched to a gene: 11. CDR3 amino acids: CASSFRQGILSSNQPQHF. CDR3 nucleotide sequence: TGTGCCAGCAGCTTTCGACAGGGAATATTGTCTAGCAATCAGCCCCAGCATTTT. The full variable domain, with the rest looked up from reference TRBV7-3 and TRBJ1-5, is GAGVSQTPSNKVTEKGKYVELRCDPISGHTALYWYRQSLGQGPEFLIYFQGTGAADDSGLPNDRFFAVRPEGSVSTLKIQRTERGDSAVYLCASSFRQGILSSNQPQHFGDGTRLSIL.

Worth noting for this clone: The germline gene is not matched at one end of the junction; a read error may be the cause. This sequence joins TRBV30 and TRBJ1-2; perhaps TRBD1 as D (5 bases). CDR3 length equals 12 residues. The germline V gene encodes CDR1 GTSNPN and CDR2 SVGIG (reference sequence). CDR3 sequence reads: CAWSKGLYDYTF. The CDR3 nucleotides are TGTGCCTGGAGCAAGGGACTGTATGACTACACCTTC.

The rearrangement uses TRBV7-3 and TRBJ2-3; no reliable D call. This CDR3 spans 13 amino acids. Trimming took off 5 bases at V and 2 bases at J, with 8 bases between the two ends. Germline values: CDR1 SGHTA, CDR2 FQGTGA. Here the CDR3 reads CASSLLYTDTQYF. CDR3 DNA: TGTGCCAGCAGCCTACTCTACACAGATACGCAGTATTTT.

This sequence joins TRBV7-3 and TRBJ2-3; 8 bases line up with TRBD2. Per the germline V gene, CDR1 is SGHTA and CDR2 is FQGTGA. This CDR3 contains 13 residues. V was clipped by 8 bases and J by 6 bases; unmatched bases: 7. DNA of the CDR3: TGTGCCAGCCCAACGGGGGGGAGGGATACGCAGTATTTT. Translating gives CASPTGGRDTQYF.

The V and J genes are TRBV7-9 and TRBJ2-1, with D tentatively TRBD2 (7 bases). Germline assignment: CDR1 SEHNR and CDR2 FQNEAQ (reference sequence). This CDR3 has 15 residues. The V end lost 5 bases, the J end lost 9 bases, and 20 bases lay between the germline ends. This CDR3 reads CASSQREGGRGEQFF. The CDR3 nucleotides read TGTGCCAGCAGCCAAAGGGAGGGGGGAAGAGGTGAGCAGTTCTTC.

The chain recombines TRBV5-1 with TRBJ1-1; D is possibly TRBD1 (6 bases). The germline V gene has CDR1 SGHRS and CDR2 YFSETQ. The length of the CDR3 is 14 residues. V was pared by 4 bases and J by 3 bases, with 13 bases between. CDR3 in DNA: TGCGCCAGCAGCCCTCGGGGGGGCGACACTGAAGCTTTCTTT. It codes for CASSPRGGDTEAFF. Full variable domain (remainder filled in from reference TRBV5-1 and TRBJ1-1): KAGVTQTPRYLIKTRGQQVTLSCSPISGHRSVSWYQQTPGQGLQFLFEYFSETQRNKGNFPGRFSGRQFSNSRSEMNVSTLELGDSALYLCASSPRGGDTEAFFGQGTRLTVV.

This clone was picked up one time. The gene calls are TRBV5-1 and TRBJ2-5, with TRBD2 as a possible D gene (6 bases). This CDR3 is built from 16 residues. V lost 0 bases to trimming and J lost 2 bases, with 14 bases between them. From germline, CDR1 is SGHRS and CDR2 YFSETQ. CDR3 DNA: TGCGCCAGCAGCTTGGAGATCGGAGGGCAACAAGAGACCCAGTACTTC. Translating it yields CASSLEIGGQQETQYF.

This chain connects TRBV6-1 to TRBJ2-1; TRBD1 agrees at 11 bases. CDR3 length: 16 amino acids. CDR1 is MNHNS and CDR2 is SASEGT in the germline V gene. V lost 2 bases to trimming and J lost 8 bases; unmatched junction nucleotides: 8. CDR3 coding DNA: TGTGCCAGCAGTGAAACGGACAGGGGGCTGGTCGATGAGCAGTTCTTC. Translated: CASSETDRGLVDEQFF.

This chain uses TRBV6-5 with TRBJ2-5; a weak D match, TRBD2 (7 bases). Germline CDR1 is MNHEY and CDR2 is SVGAGI. The germline V and J ends were trimmed by 11 bases and 1 base, with 20 bases remaining between them. CDR3 length equals 15 residues. CDR3 nucleotide sequence: TGTGCCGCCACGGGGGGCCCGGCGTTCCAAGAGACCCAGTACTTC. Its protein is CAATGGPAFQETQYF.

This chain connects TRBV10-3 to TRBJ1-4; the D is unclear. The CDR3 has 13 residues. In germline, CDR1 is ENHRY, CDR2 SYGVKD. V was pared by 2 bases and J by 5 bases, with 6 bases between. The CDR3 here is CAISEAKNEKLFF. CDR3 sequence (DNA): TGTGCCATCAGTGAGGCGAAGAATGAAAAACTGTTTTTT.

The V call is TRBV7-9, the J call TRBJ1-1, with TRBD1 matching over 9 bases. This CDR3 is 16 amino acids long. The germline V gene encodes CDR1 SEHNR and CDR2 FQNEAQ (reference sequence). The J segment lost 1 base and the V segment lost 5 bases, leaving 8 bases of the junction unmatched. This chain's CDR3 is CASSADRGVPNTEAFF. The CDR3 DNA is TGTGCCAGCAGCGCGGACAGGGGAGTTCCGAACACTGAAGCTTTCTTT.

The V gene is TRBV11-2, the J gene TRBJ2-5; TRBD1 matches 8 bases. The trim removed 5 bases at V and 5 bases at J, leaving 7 bases unmatched. Germline assignment: CDR1 SGHAT and CDR2 FQNNGV. The CDR3 has 14 amino acids. Here the CDR3 DNA reads TGTGCCAGCAGCACCACAGGGGGGTGGGAGACCCAGTACTTC. Its translation is CASSTTGGWETQYF. Based on the CDR3 plus reference TRBV11-2 and TRBJ2-5, the full variable domain is EAGVAQSPRYKIIEKRQSVAFWCNPISGHATLYWYQQILGQGPKLLIQFQNNGVVDDSQLPKDRFSAERLKGVDSTLKIQPAKLEDSAVYLCASSTTGGWETQYFGPGTRLLVL.